Presented here are 12 T cell receptor beta chains from one specimen sequenced in a study of cytomegalovirus exposure and HLA in healthy donors. The PCR contained 60 Vbeta and 13 Jbeta primers. Sequencing was performed with immunoSEQ multiplex PCR; in TCRdb, only in-frame clones are kept and a portion is missing. The data show 45,000 to 70,000 clones, approximately 84% seen once. What was sequenced was PBMCs. The receptors stem from a man aged 50 to 59 in good health and CMV-seronegative.

This rearrangement joins TRBV27 to TRBJ2-7; 8 bases fit TRBD1. With V trimmed by 8 bases and J by 1 base, 7 bases remained unmatched. CDR3 size: 14 residues. CDR1 is MNHEY, CDR2 SMNVEV, per germline (reference sequence). Here the CDR3 reads CASGGRGHSYEQYF. In DNA form, the CDR3 reads TGTGCCAGCGGGGGCAGGGGGCATTCCTACGAGCAGTACTTC.

The rearrangement joins TRBV5-1 to TRBJ2-1; D not resolved. The germline gives CDR1 SGHRS, CDR2 YFSETQ. The CDR3 length is 16 residues. The V end was cut by 2 bases, the J end by 4 bases, with 16 bases between. The chain's CDR3 is CASSFGPPTKYNEQFF. In DNA, the CDR3 is TGCGCCAGCAGCTTCGGTCCTCCGACAAAATACAATGAGCAGTTCTTC.

The rearrangement joins TRBV15 to TRBJ2-1, with 10 bases that match TRBD2. Germline V CDR1 and CDR2: LNHNV, YYDKDF (reference sequence). CDR3 length: 16 residues. The ends lost 0 bases at V and 9 bases at J; junction bases unmatched: 8. The CDR3 coding sequence is TGTGCCACCAGCAGAGATCAAGCGGGGGGGCCGGCTGAGCAGTTCTTC. It encodes CATSRDQAGGPAEQFF.

In its sample, this clone was seen once. The chain recombines TRBV7-2 with TRBJ1-1; D might be TRBD1 (6 bases). The CDR3 extends over 14 amino acids. Germline V gene data show CDR1 as SGHTA and CDR2 as FQGNSA. The V end lost 3 bases, the J end lost 10 bases, and 18 bases lay between the germline ends. CDR3 protein: CASSFGYTGTRAFF. The DNA for the CDR3 is TGTGCCAGCAGCTTTGGATATACCGGGACACGAGCTTTCTTT.

The chain couples TRBV7-3 to TRBJ2-3, with D perhaps TRBD1 (5 bases). The V end lost 1 base, the J end lost 1 base, and 9 bases lay between the germline ends. The CDR3 length is 15 residues. Germline CDR1 SGHTA, CDR2 FQGTGA. CDR3 bases: TGTGCCAGCAGCTTAAACCCAGGGCGCACAGATACGCAGTATTTT. Amino acids: CASSLNPGRTDTQYF.

CDR3 amino acids: CASSVIQETQYF. DNA for the CDR3: TGTGCCAGCAGTGTAATCCAAGAGACCCAGTACTTC. This chain uses TRBV2 with TRBJ2-5; D remains ambiguous. Germline V gives CDR1 SNHLY, CDR2 FYNNEI. CDR3 length: 12 residues. V was clipped by 4 bases and J by 1 base, with 4 bases between them.

V gene TRBV30 combines with J gene TRBJ1-5; D unresolved. The CDR3 sequence is 14 residues long. V was shortened by 1 base and J by 4 bases, with 11 bases between the two germline ends. Per germline, CDR1 GTSNPN and CDR2 SVGIG (reference sequence). CDR3 sequence (DNA): TGTGCCTGGAGTGGATCGGTTCCAAATCAGCCCCAGCATTTT. This translates into CAWSGSVPNQPQHF.

The V and J genes are TRBV30 and TRBJ1-4, with a weak D call TRBD1 (5 bases). V lost 3 bases to trimming and J lost 3 bases, with 8 bases between them. The V gene's germline CDR1 is GTSNPN and CDR2 SVGIG (reference sequence). This CDR3 contains 13 residues. The CDR3 bases are TGTGCCTGGAGCACGGGGGCTAATGAAAAACTGTTTTTT. Translated, it gives CAWSTGANEKLFF.

The genes are TRBV11-2 and TRBJ2-7, with TRBD1 matching 7 bases. V dropped 6 bases and J dropped 2; count of bases not matched to a gene: 7. The CDR3 spans 14 residues. Germline values: CDR1 SGHAT, CDR2 FQNNGV. The CDR3, as DNA: TGTGCCAGCAGGAGGGGGCAAGGGACCTACGAGCAGTACTTC. Translated, it gives CASRRGQGTYEQYF.

The rearrangement joins TRBV18 to TRBJ2-5, with TRBD1 matching 8 bases. Germline trimming cut 4 bases from V and 0 bases from J; bases unmatched to any gene: 4. Germline values: CDR1 KGHSH, CDR2 LQKENI. The CDR3 spans 15 residues. The DNA of the CDR3 is TGTGCCAGCTCACTACAGGGGGGACACCAAGAGACCCAGTACTTC. Its protein product is CASSLQGGHQETQYF.

The CDR3 DNA sequence: TGTGCCAGTAGTGTAACAGGGGGAACTGAAGCTTTCTTT. Its translation: CASSVTGGTEAFF. V gene TRBV19 combines with J gene TRBJ1-1; 8 nucleotides agree with TRBD1. This CDR3 is built from 13 residues. CDR1 is LNHDA and CDR2 is SQIVND in the germline V gene (reference sequence). The V gene end was trimmed by 5 bases and the J gene end by 5 bases; junction bases not matched to a gene: 4.

The chain links TRBV28 to TRBJ1-2; D might be TRBD1 (5 bases). Trimming removed 8 bases at V and 5 bases at J, with 12 bases between. This CDR3 has 12 amino acids. Germline CDR1 reads MDHEN; CDR2 reads SYDVKM. The CDR3 bases are TGTGCCAGCTCCCCAGGGATGTATGGCTACACCTTC. It encodes CASSPGMYGYTF.